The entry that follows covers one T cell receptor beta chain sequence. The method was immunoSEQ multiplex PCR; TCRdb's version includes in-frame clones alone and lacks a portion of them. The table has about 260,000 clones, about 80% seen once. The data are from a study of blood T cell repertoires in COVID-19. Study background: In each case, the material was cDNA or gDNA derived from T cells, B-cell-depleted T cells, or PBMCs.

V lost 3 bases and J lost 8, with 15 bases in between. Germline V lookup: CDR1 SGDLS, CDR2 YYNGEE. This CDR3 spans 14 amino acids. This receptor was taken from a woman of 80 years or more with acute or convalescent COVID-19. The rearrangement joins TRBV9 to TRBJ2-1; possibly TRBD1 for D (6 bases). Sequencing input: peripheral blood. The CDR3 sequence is CASSADIQGHEQFF. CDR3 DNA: TGTGCCAGCAGCGCGGATATACAGGGTCATGAGCAGTTCTTC.